Sequencing of this TCR beta chain was carried out in a study of T cell responses to AZD1222 COVID-19 vaccine. Findings of the study overall: After two AZD1222 doses, spike-specific TCR breadth and depth rose versus day 0. Repertoire sampling was restricted to post-peak T cell response timepoints. Among the donors, most were white British and more were female, and clonal diversity was possibly underestimated.

This clone has a handful of counts. The antigen is undetermined. Measured with immunoSEQ multiplex PCR; TCRdb has only the in-frame clones, and not every one. The sample shows about 150,000 clones, approximately 90% of them seen only once. The origin of this receptor is an adult who received the AZD1222 COVID-19 vaccine. This material consisted of peripheral blood, taken 28 days after the second AZD1222 dose.

The CDR3 reads CASSLALAGVTETQYF. The CDR3 nucleotides are TGTGCCAGCAGCTTGGCCTTAGCGGGAGTCACAGAGACCCAGTACTTC. The rearrangement uses TRBV5-5 and TRBJ2-5; TRBD2 agrees at 9 bases. V lost 0 bases, J lost 4 bases, and 7 bases stayed unmatched. The length of the CDR3 is 16 residues. Germline V lookup: CDR1 SGHKS, CDR2 YYEKEE (reference sequence).